The sequence of this T cell receptor beta chain was determined in a study of T cell repertoires in cytomegalovirus infection. Study-wide background: An indication of both CMV infection and matching HLA type came from public TCR beta signatures.

The CDR3 runs 16 residues. The germline V gene has CDR1 MNHNY and CDR2 SVGAGI (reference sequence). MiXCR, run by TCRdb on the reads, gives a single entry per CDR3 protein. In the table there are about 900,000 distinct CDR3 sequences, about a third of which are singletons. This clonotype appeared once. The target antigen is unknown. At one of its ends the junction is not consistent with the germline gene, which may arise from a read error. Findings and caveats of the study: Of the TCR beta families, the public ones yielded a cumulative frequency that identified carriers of CMV plus the relevant HLA.

Sample: cultured CD8+ T cells from PBMCs, taken from culture after CMV antigen stimulation. The chain joins TRBV6-6 to TRBJ2-7; 11 nucleotides agree with TRBD2. This clonotype was obtained from a human donor in good health (CMV status not recorded). Some clones in this sample may be carry-over from other donors' samples. The CDR3 here is CASKSWTSGWSYKQYF. The CDR3 DNA reads as TGTGCCAGCAAGAGTTGGACTAGCGGGTGGTCCTACAAGCAGTACTTC.